The source of this T cell receptor beta chain is a study of monozygotic twins with inflammatory bowel disease. From the 5' RACE reads, TCRdb lists one entry per CDR3 protein and no DNA. The sample features 400,000 or so distinct CDR3 sequences, with roughly 2.2% in its top ten. Total RNA was isolated from whole blood without T cell sorting. The germline V gene has CDR1 SGHRS and CDR2 YFSETQ. CDR3 length equals 18 residues. The specimen sequenced was blood. This TCR was sampled from a human donor with ulcerative colitis or Crohn's disease, or a healthy co-twin of an affected twin (not recorded which). The V gene is TRBV5-1, the J gene TRBJ2-3; TCRdb proposes TRBD2, but this gene call is untestable without DNA. The CDR3 is CASSLVALGGGSKDTQYF.